Detailed here is one T cell receptor (beta chain). Sample treatment: over 15 received Ad26.COV2.S at low or high dose, single or two shots; roughly five received placebo; per-sample allocation not given. Day 63 after the first vaccine or placebo injection was the time point for sampling. With 6 bases clipped from V and 7 bases from J, the junction kept 6 bases outside the gene matches. CDR3 length: 13 residues. The V gene's germline CDR1 is LNHDA and CDR2 SQIVND (reference sequence). This sample was taken from a study of Ad26.COV2.S vaccination and SARS-CoV-2 variants. Using immunoSEQ multiplex PCR, the repertoire was profiled, and TCRdb retains in-frame clones only, with some absent. This sample has roughly 680,000 clones; around 90% occur once, and the top ten carry about 1.5%.

The rearrangement links TRBV19 to TRBJ2-7; 10 bases fit TRBD2. The TCR originated in a person aged 18-60 years who received the Ad26.COV2.S COVID-19 vaccine or a placebo. The source was peripheral blood, collected in a trial of Ad26.COV2.S vaccine versus placebo. CDR3 in DNA: TGTGCCAGTAGGTCTAGCGGGAGATATGAGCAGTACTTC. This sequence encodes CASRSSGRYEQYF.